Listed here are 21 T cell receptor beta chains from one sample, sequenced in a study of blood T cells in healthy people across ages. The use of a sample-barcoded 5' primer and a J-beta primer mix characterized a second PCR of roughly 7 to 11 cycles. MiXCR, run by TCRdb on the 5' RACE reads, gives a single entry per CDR3 protein. The sample has about 400,000 distinct CDR3 sequences; 50% to 60% are singletons. Sequenced: blood. The source of these receptors is a man between 60 and 75 years old in good health.

In its sample, this clonotype was seen a few times. The chain carries TRBV10-3 and TRBJ2-5; TRBD1 matches at 8 bases. J was trimmed by 2 bases and V by 10 bases; bases with no gene match: 6. The length of the CDR3 is 13 residues. Germline V gene sequence: CDR1 ENHRY, CDR2 SYGVKD. In nucleotides, the CDR3 is TGTGCCACCGGGAACAGGGGGCAAGAGACCCAGTACTTC. This encodes CATGNRGQETQYF.

The V call is TRBV28, the J call TRBJ2-2, with D perhaps matching TRBD1 or TRBD2 (5 bases each). CDR1 and CDR2 from the germline V gene are MDHEN and SYDVKM. This CDR3 is 16 amino acids long. V lost 7 bases and J 6 bases, leaving 21 bases between the germline ends. In nucleotides, the CDR3 is TGTGCCAGCACCCTCACGAACCCCCTGGGGGCCGGGGAGCTGTTTTTT. Amino acid sequence: CASTLTNPLGAGELFF.

The V and J genes are TRBV20-1 and TRBJ2-4; TRBD2 agrees at 7 bases. The last part of the DNA fits TRBJ2-7 better; the J call may be wrong. Germline CDR1 and CDR2: DFQATT and SNEGSKA (reference sequence). CDR3 size: 15 residues. The CDR3 region has the DNA TGCAGTGCTAGAGATCGGGGAGGGGCGACGGGCGAGCAGTACTTC. Its protein is CSARDRGGATGEQYF.

This clonotype was picked up many times. The genes are TRBV7-3 and TRBJ2-3; TRBD2 aligns across 7 bases. The junction had 11 bases not matched to a gene; V was cut back by 5 bases and J by 6 bases. The CDR3 is 15 amino acids. Germline CDR1 reads SGHTA; CDR2 reads FQGTGA. CDR3 DNA sequence: TGTGCCAGCAGCCCCTCCGTGGGGAGGGGCGATACGCAGTATTTT. Protein product: CASSPSVGRGDTQYF.

J is TRBJ2-7 and V is TRBV12-3 or TRBV12-4; maybe TRBD2 (6 bases). The CDR3 contains 14 residues. Trimming stripped 5 bases from V and 0 bases from J, with 11 bases between. The CDR3 loop reads CASSAGLSSYEQYF. The CDR3, as DNA: TGTGCCAGCAGTGCGGGACTCTCCTCCTACGAGCAGTACTTC.

This clonotype was seen a handful of times. The genes are TRBV27 and TRBJ2-3; D is uncertain. CDR1 is MNHEY and CDR2 is SMNVEV in the germline V gene (reference sequence). The CDR3 totals 14 residues. V lost 2 bases and J 1 base, leaving 7 bases between the germline ends. CDR3: CASSLAAGTDTQYF. CDR3 DNA: TGTGCCAGCAGTTTAGCCGCGGGCACAGATACGCAGTATTTT.

The chain combines TRBV9 with TRBJ2-6; 8 bases are a match to TRBD2. The germline gives CDR1 SGDLS, CDR2 YYNGEE. Trimming cost V 0 bases and J 2 bases; bases outside gene matches: 10. CDR3 length: 19 amino acids. CDR3 nucleotide sequence: TGTGCCAGCAGCGTAGATCCGGGAGGGCCTTTCACTGGGGCCAACGTCCTGACTTTC. It yields the protein CASSVDPGGPFTGANVLTF.

The chain joins TRBV29-1 to TRBJ2-5; 8 nucleotides match TRBD1. The CDR3 totals 12 residues. V shed 4 bases, J shed 5 bases, and the junction held 3 bases outside the gene matches. Germline CDR1 SQVTM, CDR2 ANQGSEA. CDR3 amino acids: CSVAQGAETQYF. The CDR3 DNA is TGCAGCGTTGCCCAGGGGGCTGAGACCCAGTACTTC.

The chain employs TRBV27 and TRBJ2-2; D call uncertain. CDR1 is MNHEY, CDR2 SMNVEV, per germline (reference sequence). The V gene lost 0 bases and the J gene lost 0 bases, with 11 bases spanning the gap. The length of the CDR3 is 17 residues. The CDR3 region has the DNA TGTGCCAGCAGTTTATCGATGCCCAGATCGAACACCGGGGAGCTGTTTTTT. This gives the protein CASSLSMPRSNTGELFF.

The rearrangement uses TRBV28 and TRBJ1-4; TRBD1 matches at 12 bases. The CDR3 spans 15 residues. Germline V gene sequence: CDR1 MDHEN, CDR2 SYDVKM. V lost 6 bases, J lost 3 bases, and 2 bases stayed unmatched. CDR3 in amino acids: CASRGQGAANEKLFF. The CDR3 DNA sequence: TGTGCCAGCAGGGGACAGGGGGCGGCTAATGAAAAACTGTTTTTT.

The rearrangement links TRBV14 to TRBJ1-1; unclear D gene. The CDR3 loop spans 13 amino acids. Germline assignment: CDR1 SGHDN and CDR2 FVKESK. V was pared by 1 base and J by 6 bases, with 9 bases between. In nucleotides, the CDR3 is TGTGCCAGCAGCCAAGGGGCGCGGCCTGAAGCTTTCTTT. The encoded protein is CASSQGARPEAFF. Supplemented by reference TRBV14 and TRBJ1-1, the full variable domain reads EAGVTQFPSHSVIEKGQTVTLRCDPISGHDNLYWYRRVMGKEIKFLLHFVKESKQDESGMPNNRFLAERTGGTYSTLKVQPAELEDSGVYFCASSQGARPEAFFGQGTRLTVV.

The V gene is TRBV18, the J gene TRBJ2-5; the D gene is possibly TRBD1 (7 bases). This CDR3 region has 16 residues. The germline V gene has CDR1 KGHSH and CDR2 LQKENI. With 5 bases removed from V and 5 bases from J, the gap between germline ends came to 21 bases. Written as DNA, the CDR3 is TGTGCCAGCTCAACAACCCTCATGGCAGGGGGGGAGACCCAGTACTTC. Amino acid sequence: CASSTTLMAGGETQYF.

The CDR3 DNA reads TGTGCCAGCAGCTCATCCGGGACAGGCTCCTACGAGCAGTACTTC. Translated: CASSSSGTGSYEQYF. This chain joins TRBV7-2 and TRBJ2-7, with 8 bases aligning to TRBD1. Germline V gene lookup returns CDR1 SGHTA and CDR2 FQGNSA. V trimming: 4 bases; J trimming: 0 bases; junction bases outside the gene matches: 5. The CDR3 is 15 amino acids.

The chain employs TRBV6-2 or TRBV6-3 and TRBJ2-3; TRBD2 matches at 10 bases. The CDR3 loop spans 16 amino acids. Germline V lookup: CDR1 MNHEY, CDR2 SVGEGT. Trimming at V came to 6 bases and at J to 2 bases, leaving 8 bases not matched to a gene. CDR3: CASSSLSGGATDTQYF. The CDR3 nucleotides read TGTGCCAGCAGCTCCCTGAGCGGGGGGGCCACAGATACGCAGTATTTT.

This clonotype has only a few counts. The chain couples TRBV5-1 to TRBJ2-5, with 7 bases identical to TRBD2. The J call may be mistaken, given a closer DNA end match to TRBJ2-7. Germline V gives CDR1 SGHRS, CDR2 YFSETQ. The CDR3 runs 16 residues. DNA for the CDR3: TGCGCCAGCAGCTTGGGACTAGCTTCGCGTGCGGACGAGCAGTACTTC. It codes for CASSLGLASRADEQYF.

This clonotype was observed a handful of times. CDR3 in DNA: TGCAGTGCTAGATCCCCTGCTAACTATGGCTACACCTTC. It translates to CSARSPANYGYTF. The chain employs TRBV20-1 and TRBJ1-2; D is undetermined. CDR1 DFQATT and CDR2 SNEGSKA come from the germline V gene (reference sequence). V lost 2 bases and J 0 bases, leaving 7 bases between the germline ends. The CDR3 sequence is 13 residues long.

The genes are TRBV5-1 and TRBJ1-2; D unresolved. Trimming left V 3 bases short and J 1 base short, with 13 bases between. The germline gives CDR1 SGHRS, CDR2 YFSETQ. This CDR3 has 15 residues. The CDR3 loop reads CASSSDGSLNYGYTF. CDR3 sequence (DNA): TGCGCCAGCAGCTCGGACGGTAGTCTTAACTATGGCTACACCTTC.

The chain recombines TRBV10-3 with TRBJ2-1; TRBD1 might be the D (6 bases). V was clipped by 6 bases and J by 4 bases, with 13 bases between them. Germline loops: CDR1 ENHRY, CDR2 SYGVKD. The CDR3 spans 14 residues. The CDR3 protein is CAIRQGRTYNEQFF. CDR3 coding DNA: TGTGCCATCAGGCAGGGGCGGACTTACAATGAGCAGTTCTTC.

As concerns this clonotype: It may be a read error: a sequence one base away is much more abundant. V gene TRBV12-3 or TRBV12-4 combines with J gene TRBJ2-3, with 13 bases matching TRBD2. The V and J ends lost 8 bases and 2 bases, in that order; junction bases with no gene match: 10. CDR3 length: 17 residues. CDR3 region: CASGWTSGGLPTDTQYF. The CDR3 DNA sequence: TGTGCCAGCGGTTGGACTAGCGGGGGACTACCCACAGATACGCAGTATTTT.

This chain joins TRBV4-2 and TRBJ2-5, with 11 bases aligning to TRBD2. Judging by the DNA end, TRBJ2-7 fits better; the J call may be wrong. The germline V gene encodes CDR1 LGHNA and CDR2 YNFKEQ. The CDR3 has 14 amino acids. CDR3 DNA sequence: TGTGCCAGCAGCCTGGGACTAGCGGCCGACGAGCAGTACTTC. Residues: CASSLGLAADEQYF.

This sequence joins TRBV6-1 and TRBJ2-1; 9 bases match TRBD2. The CDR3 loop spans 14 amino acids. In germline, CDR1 is MNHNS, CDR2 SASEGT. V lost 6 bases and J lost 8; bases outside the gene matches: 8. For the CDR3, the DNA is TGTGCCAGCAGGATAGCGGGAGAGAGCGATGAGCAGTTCTTC. It yields the protein CASRIAGESDEQFF.